This T cell receptor (beta chain) was captured in a study of siplizumab effects on memory and regulatory T cells. Notes on the study in general: Unstimulated subsets accounted for the mapping of only a minor share of the clones that were alloreactive. In roughly 80-95% of proliferating CD4+ or CD8+ clones, a naive or memory phenotype could not be assigned. Siplizumab brought about a significant reduction in alloreactive sequences traceable to unstimulated CD4+ memory cells.

J gave up 5 bases and V 0 bases, and 8 bases lay outside the gene matches. The CDR3 loop spans 17 amino acids. The V gene's germline CDR1 is SGHRS and CDR2 YFSETQ. Repertoires were generated with immunoSEQ multiplex PCR, while TCRdb's copy carries only in-frame clones and drops some. The sample carries roughly 100,000 clones, roughly 91% recorded once. This clone was recorded only once. Its target is not known. V and J are TRBV5-1 and TRBJ2-5, with 12 positions matching TRBD2. This TCR derives from a human donor in good health. Material: CD4+ T cells sorted from blood. CDR3 bases: TGCGCCAGCAGCTTGGGGGACGGACTAGCGGGATTGGAGACCCAGTACTTC. It translates to CASSLGDGLAGLETQYF.